This entry features one T cell receptor beta chain sequence. This clonotype was observed a handful of times. It has no known antigen specificity. No clone much larger than this one lies a single base away; base qualities are absent. This sample is part of a study of T cells after yellow fever vaccination (dated by TCRdb to the late 2010s). General notes on the study: The SMART-Seq v4 Ultra Low Input RNA kit was used to prepare libraries from fractions with low cell numbers. Bulk TCR alpha and beta repertoires were sequenced longitudinally to track T-cell clones before and after primary and booster YFV17D yellow fever vaccination. Blood was drawn at multiple timepoints before and after primary and secondary immunization, with bulk PBMC replicates and cell subsets isolated. Two healthy male donors, one aged 18 to 30 and one aged 30 to 40 years, were included in the cohort.

TCR cDNA was made using 5'RACE template switching, a step that added a universal primer site and unique molecular identifiers. Priming for cDNA synthesis came from both the TCR alpha and TCR beta constant segments. Library amplification used two PCR steps, and the second PCR step added sample barcodes and sequencing adapters. Sequencing of the libraries was done on either Illumina HiSeq 2500 (2x100 bp) or NovaSeq (2x150 bp). On the authors' methods: Demultiplexing of reads and collapsing into UMI consensus sequences were performed with MIGEC, and V(D)J alignment was carried out with MiXCR. Using edgeR on replicate PBMC samples, clonotypes were called vaccine-responding if FDR was below 0.01 and the log2 fold change was above 5 up to day 15. Bulk clonotypes were assigned CD4 or CD8 identity according to which sequenced CD4 or CD8 repertoire held them at higher abundance. The raw public reads went through TCRdb reprocessing: fastp at Q25, MiXCR clone calling, in-frame beta chains kept. Identical CDR3 proteins give one entry, which carries the most common genes and DNA. TCRdb, not the original authors, processed these V and J calls. In this sample the table shows hundreds of thousands of distinct CDR3 sequences, around 12% of which occur a single time. The top ten clonotypes cover 15% of the sample.

This specimen's treatment or condition label, interpreted: live attenuated yellow fever vaccine strain. Two biological replicates of bulk PBMCs were collected at each blood-draw timepoint. A standard Ficoll-Paque protocol was used to isolate PBMCs from peripheral blood. TriZol was used to extract RNA from bulk PBMCs, from CD4 and CD8 fractions, and from dextramer-positive and dextramer-negative fractions. Spanning cysteine to phenylalanine, the CDR3 consists of 14 amino acids. The DNA shown is the 42-base CDR3, in frame from base 1. V ends up 6 bases short and J 4 bases short, with an unmatched junction base count of 7. CDR1 is given as WSHSY and CDR2 as SAAADI, both from the germline V gene. Overall results and qualifications from the work: The study included only a couple of donors, which limits how far the findings can be generalized. Compared with the primary T-cell response, the secondary T-cell response was weaker but faster, peaking on day 5 rather than day 15. Computational filtering was needed because FACS-sorted repertoires could contain abundant contaminating clonotypes from the bulk population. A small share of clonotypes was detected in both CD4 and CD8 compartments, with the overlap likely arising from convergent recombination. After the booster, most clones that had expanded after primary vaccination were detected again (approximately 96% of CD4 and around nine tenths of CD8), suggesting broad maintenance of memory.

Source: PBMCs, taken on the day of the yellow fever booster vaccination. The TCR was taken from a man aged 30 to 39 who received the YFV17D yellow fever vaccine. The receptor chain draws on TRBV10-2 and TRBJ2-7; 9 central nucleotides agree with TRBD2. CDR3 loop: CASRSSGSKYEQYF. The base sequence is TGCGCCAGCAGAAGTAGCGGGAGTAAGTACGAGCAGTACTTC.